The entry below describes one TCR beta chain. The data derive from a study of blood T cell repertoires in COVID-19. Study as a whole: Researchers got acute and convalescent COVID-19 samples from the United States, Italy and Spain. Sample material is recorded as cDNA or gDNA derived from T cells, B-cell-depleted T cells, or PBMCs.

As originally analysed: Estimates of nucleated cell counts were drawn from the amplification of reference gene primers. The data were produced by immunoSEQ multiplex PCR, yet TCRdb's version contains in-frame clones alone and is incomplete. V and J calls plus clone size are reproduced from that table; the DNA served to infer D and trimming. The repertoire holds more than 200,000 clones, with 80% as singletons. Germline V gene lookup returns CDR1 SGDLS and CDR2 YYNGEE. With 0 bases removed from V and 4 bases from J, the gap between germline ends came to 11 bases. This CDR3 is 15 amino acids long. Enrolled through a virtual design, the participants were between roughly 18 and 95 years of age and came from about two dozen US areas.

The source of this sequence is a woman between 40 and 50 years old with acute COVID-19. Sequencing input: PBMCs or T cells enriched from blood (not recorded which). The chain joins TRBV9 to TRBJ1-3; no definite D call. CDR3 residues: CASSVVPVEGNTIYF. In DNA form, the CDR3 reads TGTGCCAGCAGCGTAGTCCCCGTAGAGGGAAACACCATATATTTT.